The rows below give T cell receptor beta chains drawn from one sample of a study of early T cells in non-severe SARS-CoV-2 infection. TCRdb called the 5' RACE reads again in MiXCR, with one record for every CDR3 protein. The sample lists 50,000 to 60,000 distinct CDR3 sequences, more than 7% occurring once. The specimen was whole blood. The receptors shown here come from an adult who was a healthcare worker with PCR-confirmed SARS-CoV-2 infection or an uninfected control (not recorded which). The CDR3 runs from the conserved cysteine through the conserved F or W. A D gene is named only where the DNA matches it firmly. Clone size, where shown, is once, few, many, or a class for clones that have expanded.

clone_size	v_call	d_call	j_call	cdr3_nt	cdr3_aa
many	TRBV6-6	NA	TRBJ1-2	TGTGCCACTTTACTCGGGGAGTATGGCTACACCTTC	CATLLGEYGYTF
few	TRBV2	NA	TRBJ1-1	TGTGCCAGCAGCGAAGGGGGTAACACTGAAGCTTTCTTT	CASSEGGNTEAFF
many	TRBV6-6	TRBD2	TRBJ2-7	TGTGCCAGCGTCGGGACTAGAGGGAGAGTCGACGAGCAGTACTTC	CASVGTRGRVDEQYF
few	TRBV7-6	NA	TRBJ2-7	TGTGCCAGCAGCTCCCTAGACAGAAACCCCCCCTACGAGCAGTACTTC	CASSSLDRNPPYEQYF
few	TRBV19	NA	TRBJ1-2	TGTGCCAGTAGTATGCGAGGTGAAGAAGGCTACACCTTC	CASSMRGEEGYTF
NA	TRBV5-1	TRBD2	TRBJ2-1	TGCGCCGGCAGCCCTAGCGGAAGCTCCTACAATGAGCAGTTCTTC	CAGSPSGSSYNEQFF
many	TRBV29-1	TRBD1	TRBJ2-5	TGCAGCGTTGAAAAGGGGGCTACGGAGACCCAGTACTTC	CSVEKGATETQYF
many	TRBV14	NA	TRBJ2-2	TGTGCCAGCAGCCAAGCCATCGCCGGGGAGCTGTTTTTT	CASSQAIAGELFF
NA	TRBV7-2	TRBD1	TRBJ2-3	TGTGCCAGCAGCTTAGTCGGGACAGGGAGCACAGATACGCAGTATTTT	CASSLVGTGSTDTQYF
many	TRBV2	NA	TRBJ2-5	TGTGCCAGCAGTGGGACGGTCCAAGAGACCCAGTACTTC	CASSGTVQETQYF